The T cell receptor (beta chain) described here comes from a study of human versus mouse CDR3 diversity and MHC coevolution. Profiled with immunoSEQ multiplex PCR; TCRdb holds only in-frame clones, not every one. The sample records more than 60,000 clones, 85% to 95% being singletons. The CDR3 has 15 amino acids. The germline V gene has CDR1 SGDLS and CDR2 YYNGEE. Trimming took 2 bases from V and 2 from J; bases not matched to a gene: 4. This clonotype was sampled from a person aged 25 to 69 in good health. The material sequenced was naive CD4+ T cells from blood. Subset described: CD45RO-negative CD62L-positive naive CD4 T cells. The J gene is TRBJ2-5, the V gene TRBV9; 9 bases map to TRBD1. The CDR3 DNA reads TGTGCCAGCAGCGTTCAGGACAGGGGTCAAGAGACCCAGTACTTC. Its translation is CASSVQDRGQETQYF.